The rows below give T cell receptor beta chains drawn from one sample of a study of cytomegalovirus exposure and HLA in healthy donors. Repertoires were generated with immunoSEQ multiplex PCR, while TCRdb's copy carries only in-frame clones and drops some. This sample has about 94,000 clones, with less than 80% found just once. Sequenced material: PBMCs. The receptors originated from a male donor in good health and CMV-seronegative. CDR3s leave out the opening cysteine and the closing phenylalanine or tryptophan. The D gene is left open where the match is weak.

v_gene	d_gene	j_gene	CDR3aa
TRBV28	NA	TRBJ1-1	ASTWGGGGTEAF
TRBV27	NA	TRBJ2-7	ASSFWALPYEQY
TRBV4-1	TRBD1	TRBJ2-1	ASSVEGAPEQF
TRBV9	NA	TRBJ2-1	ASSVLGGNEQF
TRBV7-6	TRBD1	TRBJ1-1	ASSSGQSNTEAF
TRBV9	TRBD2	TRBJ2-1	ASSVRGGDNEQF
TRBV7-3	NA	TRBJ2-6	ASSNSPGANVLT
TRBV28	NA	TRBJ1-2	ASSLVGGGYT
TRBV9	NA	TRBJ2-5	ASSVGSTGNQQY
TRBV15	NA	TRBJ2-2	ATSRDSDRGEVF
TRBV2	TRBD2	TRBJ2-3	ASLAGRGTDTQY
TRBV7-2	TRBD1	TRBJ2-2	ASSLVGQGFPGELF
TRBV7-2	NA	TRBJ1-2	ASSLIQGGGYT
TRBV25-1	NA	TRBJ1-4	ASSQGTPTNEKLF
TRBV28	TRBD2	TRBJ2-7	ASGPLGTSGYEQY
TRBV6-5	NA	TRBJ1-5	ASSYTQGGNQPQH
TRBV6-1	TRBD2	TRBJ2-7	ASSEASGRADYEQY
TRBV9	NA	TRBJ2-1	ASSVVNNEQF
TRBV19	TRBD1	TRBJ1-1	ASSISQGDTEAF
TRBV25-1	TRBD1	TRBJ1-2	ASSEWAQGSYGYT
TRBV9	NA	TRBJ2-2	ASSVGGTGELF
TRBV9	NA	TRBJ2-3	ASSTQTADTQY
TRBV28	TRBD1	TRBJ1-2	ASRLTGANYGYT
TRBV18	NA	TRBJ2-7	ASSLEIGSPFYEQY
TRBV5-1	NA	TRBJ1-2	ASSLEAGANYGYT
TRBV28	NA	TRBJ1-1	ASSLGGNTEAF
TRBV5-8	NA	TRBJ1-5	ASSSKGVLFNQPQH
TRBV7-2	TRBD2	TRBJ2-1	ASSLVRRGGIEQF
TRBV25-1	NA	TRBJ1-6	ASRGAGVDHNSPLH
TRBV25-1	NA	TRBJ2-5	ASSATTQGFRETQY
TRBV19	TRBD1	TRBJ2-4	ASSVNRGQGNIQY
TRBV4-3	TRBD1	TRBJ2-7	ASSRTGKGSYEQY
TRBV12-2	NA	TRBJ2-7	ASRLAQCGLSEQY
TRBV7-3	NA	TRBJ1-2	ASSPAGWDYGYT
TRBV9	TRBD1	TRBJ2-5	ASSERDREETQY
TRBV7-2	NA	TRBJ1-2	ASSLGTTRGYGYT
TRBV28	TRBD1	TRBJ2-7	ASSPDREETYEQY
TRBV4-3	NA	TRBJ2-1	ASSQGIPTRTYNEQF
TRBV6-6	NA	TRBJ1-1	ASDRQGIEAF
TRBV7-9	NA	TRBJ2-7	SSSLVSGEQY
TRBV4-3	TRBD1	TRBJ2-7	ASSQVQGGREQY
TRBV28	TRBD1	TRBJ2-1	ASSLRTGNLVEQF
TRBV9	NA	TRBJ2-3	ASSVEGDLTDTQY
TRBV4-3	NA	TRBJ1-5	ASSQGRGNQPQH
TRBV7-3	TRBD2	TRBJ2-3	ASSSPTGLVSAQY
TRBV5-1	TRBD1	TRBJ2-3	ASSYGTGGVTDTQY
TRBV28	NA	TRBJ2-7	ASAETRWEQY
TRBV7-2	NA	TRBJ1-2	ASSFNNYGYT